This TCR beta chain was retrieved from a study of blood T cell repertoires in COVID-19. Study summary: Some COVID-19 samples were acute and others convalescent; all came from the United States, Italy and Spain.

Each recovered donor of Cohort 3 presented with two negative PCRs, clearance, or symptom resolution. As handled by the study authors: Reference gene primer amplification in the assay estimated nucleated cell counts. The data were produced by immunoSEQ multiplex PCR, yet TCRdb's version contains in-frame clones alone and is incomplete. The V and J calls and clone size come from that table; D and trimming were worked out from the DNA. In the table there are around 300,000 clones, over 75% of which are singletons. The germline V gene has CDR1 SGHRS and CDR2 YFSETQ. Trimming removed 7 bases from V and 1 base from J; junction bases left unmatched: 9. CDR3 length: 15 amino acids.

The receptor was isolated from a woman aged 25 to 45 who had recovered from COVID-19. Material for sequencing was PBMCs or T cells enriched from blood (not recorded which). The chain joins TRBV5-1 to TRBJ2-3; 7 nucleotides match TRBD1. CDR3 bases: TGCGCCAGCGGGGACAGATTGCCGGGCACAGATACGCAGTATTTT. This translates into CASGDRLPGTDTQYF.